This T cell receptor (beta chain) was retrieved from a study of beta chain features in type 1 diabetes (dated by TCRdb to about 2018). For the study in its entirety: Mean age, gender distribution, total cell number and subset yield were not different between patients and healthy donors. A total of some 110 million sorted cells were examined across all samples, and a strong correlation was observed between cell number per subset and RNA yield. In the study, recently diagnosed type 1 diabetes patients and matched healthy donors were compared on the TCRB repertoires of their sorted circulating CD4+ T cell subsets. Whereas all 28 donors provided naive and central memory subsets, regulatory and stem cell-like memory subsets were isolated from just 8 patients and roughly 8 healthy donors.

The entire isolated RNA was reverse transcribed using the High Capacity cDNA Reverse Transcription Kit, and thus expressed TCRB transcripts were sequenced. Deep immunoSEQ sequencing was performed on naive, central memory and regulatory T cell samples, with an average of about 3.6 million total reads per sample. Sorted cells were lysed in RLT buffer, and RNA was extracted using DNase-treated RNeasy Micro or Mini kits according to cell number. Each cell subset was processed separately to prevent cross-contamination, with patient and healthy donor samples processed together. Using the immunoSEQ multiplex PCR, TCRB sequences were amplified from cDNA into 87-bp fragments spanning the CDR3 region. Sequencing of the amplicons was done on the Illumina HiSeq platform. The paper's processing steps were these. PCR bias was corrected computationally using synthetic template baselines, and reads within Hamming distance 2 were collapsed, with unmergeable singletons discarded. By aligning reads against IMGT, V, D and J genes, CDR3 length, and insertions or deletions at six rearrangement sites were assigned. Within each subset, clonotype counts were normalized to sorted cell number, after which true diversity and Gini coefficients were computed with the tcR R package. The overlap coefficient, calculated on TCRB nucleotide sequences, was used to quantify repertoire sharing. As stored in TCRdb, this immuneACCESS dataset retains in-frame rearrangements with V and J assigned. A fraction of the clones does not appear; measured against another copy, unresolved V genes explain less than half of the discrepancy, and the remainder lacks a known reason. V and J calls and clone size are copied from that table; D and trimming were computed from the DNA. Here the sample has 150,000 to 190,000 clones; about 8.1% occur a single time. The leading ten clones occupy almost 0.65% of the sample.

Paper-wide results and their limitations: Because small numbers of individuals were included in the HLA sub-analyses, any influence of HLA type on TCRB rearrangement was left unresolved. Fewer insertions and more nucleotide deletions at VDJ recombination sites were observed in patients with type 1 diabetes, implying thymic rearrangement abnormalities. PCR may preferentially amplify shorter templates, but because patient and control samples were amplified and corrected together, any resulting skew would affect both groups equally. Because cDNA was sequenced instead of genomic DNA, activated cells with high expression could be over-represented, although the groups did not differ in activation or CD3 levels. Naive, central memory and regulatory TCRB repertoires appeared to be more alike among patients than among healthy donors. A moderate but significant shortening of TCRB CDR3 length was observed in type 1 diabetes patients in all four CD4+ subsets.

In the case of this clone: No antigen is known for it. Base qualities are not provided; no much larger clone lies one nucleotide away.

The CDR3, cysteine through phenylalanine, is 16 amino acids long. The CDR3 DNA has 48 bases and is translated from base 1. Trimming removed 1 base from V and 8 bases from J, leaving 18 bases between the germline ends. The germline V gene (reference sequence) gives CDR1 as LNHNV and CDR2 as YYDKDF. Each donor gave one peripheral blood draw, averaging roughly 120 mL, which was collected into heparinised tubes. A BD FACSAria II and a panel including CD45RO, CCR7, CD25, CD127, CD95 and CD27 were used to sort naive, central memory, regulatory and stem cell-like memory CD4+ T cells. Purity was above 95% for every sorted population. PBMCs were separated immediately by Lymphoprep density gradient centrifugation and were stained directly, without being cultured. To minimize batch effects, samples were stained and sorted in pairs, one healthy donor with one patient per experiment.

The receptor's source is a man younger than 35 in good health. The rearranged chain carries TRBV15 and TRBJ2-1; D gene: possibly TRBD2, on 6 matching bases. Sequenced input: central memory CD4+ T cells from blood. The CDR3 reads CATSRGGRLDDDEQFF. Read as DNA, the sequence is TGTGCCACCAGCAGAGGGGGCAGACTAGATGACGATGAGCAGTTCTTC.